Presented here are 10 T cell receptor beta chains from one specimen sequenced in a study of blood T cell repertoires in COVID-19. The data were produced by immunoSEQ multiplex PCR, yet TCRdb's version contains in-frame clones alone and is incomplete. The table has over 70,000 clones, about 88% seen once. The sequencing input was peripheral blood. These receptors were collected from a human donor in a cohort sampled during active COVID-19.

The chain links TRBV25-1 to TRBJ2-3; the D gene is possibly TRBD1 (6 bases). The CDR3 length is 17 residues. The germline gives CDR1 MGHDK, CDR2 SYGVNS. V lost 3 bases, J lost 2 bases, and 18 bases lay in between. Here the CDR3 reads CASSDLQGALFTDTQYF. For the CDR3, the DNA is TGTGCCAGCAGTGACTTACAGGGAGCCCTTTTCACAGATACGCAGTATTTT.

V usage is TRBV11-2 and J usage is TRBJ1-1; no clear D gene. Trimming cost V 4 bases and J 7 bases, with 16 bases left between them. The CDR3 extends over 14 amino acids. Germline values: CDR1 SGHAT, CDR2 FQNNGV. CDR3 residues: CASSSYRTEGEAFF. The CDR3, as DNA: TGTGCCAGCAGCTCTTACCGGACTGAGGGTGAAGCTTTCTTT.

This clone came up once. The chain links TRBV6-2 or TRBV6-3 to TRBJ2-7, with TRBD1 matching 7 bases. Trimming took 4 bases from V and 1 from J; bases not matched to a gene: 7. CDR1 is MNHEY and CDR2 is SVGEGT in the germline V gene. The CDR3 covers 15 residues. The CDR3 here is CASSSRSRGSYEQYF. CDR3 nucleotide sequence: TGTGCCAGCAGTTCCCGTAGCAGGGGGTCCTACGAGCAGTACTTC.

This clone was seen a single time. The chain uses TRBV7-9 and TRBJ1-1; unclear D gene. Trimming took off 8 bases at V and 3 bases at J, with 7 bases between the two ends. This CDR3 is built from 11 residues. Germline CDR1 is SEHNR and CDR2 is FQNEAQ (reference sequence). In DNA form, the CDR3 reads TGTGCCAGCGTGTCTTACACTGAAGCTTTCTTT. Protein: CASVSYTEAFF.

This chain links TRBV5-4 with TRBJ1-2, with D maybe TRBD1 (5 bases). The CDR3 is 14 residues long. V was cut by 7 bases and J by 3 bases, with 16 bases left in between. Germline V gene lookup returns CDR1 SGHNT and CDR2 YYREEE (reference sequence). The CDR3 DNA reads as TGTGCCAGCCGAACGATGGGGCCTGACTATGGCTACACCTTC. Protein: CASRTMGPDYGYTF. Complete variable domain (other parts from reference TRBV5-4 and TRBJ1-2): ETGVTQSPTHLIKTRGQQVTLRCSSQSGHNTVSWYQQALGQGPQFIFQYYREEENGRGNFPPRFSGLQFPNYSSELNVNALELDDSALYLCASRTMGPDYGYTFGSGTRLTVV.

The gene calls are TRBV15 and TRBJ1-5; D call uncertain. CDR1 and CDR2 from the germline V gene are LNHNV and YYDKDF (reference sequence). V dropped 1 base and J dropped 9 bases, with 13 bases sitting between them. The CDR3 runs 14 residues. DNA of the CDR3: TGTGCCACCAGCAGAGGATTAGGAGGGTTGCCCCAGCATTTT. This sequence encodes CATSRGLGGLPQHF.

This chain links TRBV29-1 with TRBJ2-3; D might be TRBD2 (6 bases). This CDR3 region has 13 residues. Germline V gives CDR1 SQVTM, CDR2 ANQGSEA. Trimming left V 6 bases short and J 4 bases short, with 14 bases between. CDR3 sequence reads: CSVDRRGSDTQYF. The CDR3, as DNA: TGCAGCGTCGACCGACGGGGGTCAGATACGCAGTATTTT.

This chain links TRBV19 with TRBJ2-1; 8 positions agree with TRBD1. The germline CDR1 and CDR2 sequences are LNHDA and SQIVND (reference sequence). V shed 6 bases, J shed 1 base, and the junction held 5 bases outside the gene matches. The CDR3 consists of 15 residues. The CDR3 is CASRTTGASYNEQFF. CDR3 bases: TGTGCCAGTAGGACGACAGGGGCGTCCTACAATGAGCAGTTCTTC.

The chain has TRBV6-5 and TRBJ1-1; D unclear. The CDR3 runs to 11 residues. Germline-derived CDR1 and CDR2 are MNHEY and SVGAGI. V was clipped by 8 bases and J by 5 bases, with 9 bases between them. The CDR3 loop reads CASGPGTEAFF. In DNA, the CDR3 is TGTGCCAGCGGCCCGGGGACTGAAGCTTTCTTT.

V usage is TRBV5-1 and J usage is TRBJ2-7; 10 bases are shared with TRBD2. Germline V CDR1 and CDR2: SGHRS, YFSETQ. V lost 4 bases, J lost 5 bases, and 12 bases stayed unmatched. The CDR3 covers 16 residues. In nucleotides, the CDR3 is TGCGCCAGCAGCGCTACTAGCGGGATCCTGAAGGACGAGCAGTACTTC. Translating gives CASSATSGILKDEQYF.